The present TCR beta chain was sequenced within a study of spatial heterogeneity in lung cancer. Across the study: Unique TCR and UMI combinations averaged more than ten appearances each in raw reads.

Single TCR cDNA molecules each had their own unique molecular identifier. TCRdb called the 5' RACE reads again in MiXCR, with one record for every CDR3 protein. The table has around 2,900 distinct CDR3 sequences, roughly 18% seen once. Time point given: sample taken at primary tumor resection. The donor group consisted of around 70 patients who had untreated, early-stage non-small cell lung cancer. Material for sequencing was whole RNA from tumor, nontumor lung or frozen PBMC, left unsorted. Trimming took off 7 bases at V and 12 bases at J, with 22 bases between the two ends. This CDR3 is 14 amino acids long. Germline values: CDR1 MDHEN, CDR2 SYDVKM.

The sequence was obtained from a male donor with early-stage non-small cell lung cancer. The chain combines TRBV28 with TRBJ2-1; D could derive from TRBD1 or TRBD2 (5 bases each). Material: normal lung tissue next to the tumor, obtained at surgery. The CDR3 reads CASTIWGRDDGQFF. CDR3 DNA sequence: TGTGCCAGCACCATTTGGGGGAGAGATGACGGGCAGTTCTTC.